The clone carrying this T cell receptor beta chain was recorded once. This entry comes from a study of blood T cell repertoires in COVID-19. The trim removed 4 bases at V and 4 bases at J, leaving 7 bases unmatched. Germline lookup yields CDR1 MNHEY and CDR2 SVGAGI. This CDR3 comprises 15 residues. Here immunoSEQ multiplex PCR was the method, and the copy in TCRdb shows in-frame clones only, minus some. The sample lists around 84,000 clones; over 65% were seen once. This rearrangement joins TRBV6-5 to TRBJ2-3, with TRBD2 identical over 8 bases. Sequenced sample: peripheral blood. This clonotype originated in a man aged 45 to 65 with active or convalescent COVID-19. CDR3 loop: CASSLVAGSADTQYF. The CDR3, as DNA: TGTGCCAGCAGTTTGGTAGCGGGGTCGGCAGATACGCAGTATTTT.